The T cell receptor beta chain under discussion was sequenced for a study of blood T cell repertoires in COVID-19. The overall study: COVID-19 samples from acute and convalescent phases originated in the United States, Italy and Spain. The analysed material was cDNA or gDNA that came from T cells, B-cell-depleted T cells, or PBMCs.

This CDR3 has 15 residues. Germline-derived CDR1 and CDR2 are LNHDA and SQIVND (reference sequence). The V gene lost 1 base and the J gene lost 7 bases, with 14 bases spanning the gap. In the authors' workflow: Amplification of reference gene primers provided the estimated nucleated cell counts. The assay was immunoSEQ multiplex PCR, and TCRdb's table has in-frame clones only and misses some. The V and J calls and clone size are taken from that table; D and trimming were inferred from the DNA. Altogether some 220,000 clones are present, approximately 80% being singletons, with the ten largest covering around 13%.

The gene calls are TRBV19 and TRBJ1-5; the D gene is possibly TRBD1 (6 bases). The TCR originated in a human donor in a cohort sampled during active COVID-19. The sample taken for sequencing was peripheral blood. The CDR3 loop reads CASSIGDNSGQPQHF. CDR3 coding DNA: TGTGCCAGTAGTATAGGGGACAATTCGGGCCAGCCCCAGCATTTT. The full variable domain, in which reference TRBV19 and TRBJ1-5 provide the parts outside the CDR3, is DGGITQSPKYLFRKEGQNVTLSCEQNLNHDAMYWYRQDPGQGLRLIYYSQIVNDFQKGDIAEGYSVSREKKESFPLTVTSAQKNPTAFYLCASSIGDNSGQPQHFGDGTRLSIL.